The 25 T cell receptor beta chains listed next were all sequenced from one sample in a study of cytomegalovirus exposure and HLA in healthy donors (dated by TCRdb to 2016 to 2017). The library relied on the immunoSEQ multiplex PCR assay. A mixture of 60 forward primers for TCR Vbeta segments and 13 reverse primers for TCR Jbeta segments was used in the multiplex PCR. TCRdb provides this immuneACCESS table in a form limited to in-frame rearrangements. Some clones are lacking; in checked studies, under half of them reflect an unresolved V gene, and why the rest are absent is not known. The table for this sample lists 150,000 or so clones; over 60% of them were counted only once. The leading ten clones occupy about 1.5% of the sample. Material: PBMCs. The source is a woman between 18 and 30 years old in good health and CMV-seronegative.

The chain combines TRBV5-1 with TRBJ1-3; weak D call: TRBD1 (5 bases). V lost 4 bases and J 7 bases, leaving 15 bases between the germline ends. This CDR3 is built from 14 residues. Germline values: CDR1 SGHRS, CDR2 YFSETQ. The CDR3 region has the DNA TGCGCCAGCAGCCTAACAGGCTTGGGGAACACCATATATTTT. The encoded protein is CASSLTGLGNTIYF.

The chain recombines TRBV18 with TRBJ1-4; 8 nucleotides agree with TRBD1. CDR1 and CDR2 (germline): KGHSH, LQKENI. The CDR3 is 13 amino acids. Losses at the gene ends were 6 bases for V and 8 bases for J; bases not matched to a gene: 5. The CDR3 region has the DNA TGTGCCAGCTCTCCGGACAGGGACGAAAAACTGTTTTTT. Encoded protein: CASSPDRDEKLFF.

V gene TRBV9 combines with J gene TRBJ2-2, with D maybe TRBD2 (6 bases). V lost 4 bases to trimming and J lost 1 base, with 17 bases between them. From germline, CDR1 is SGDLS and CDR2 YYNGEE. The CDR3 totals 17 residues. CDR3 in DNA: TGTGCCAGCAGCTCCACTAGAGGAGCGGGGAACACCGGGGAGCTGTTTTTT. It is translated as CASSSTRGAGNTGELFF.

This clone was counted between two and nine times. CDR3 sequence: CASSIVGSSGIQYF. Here the CDR3 DNA reads TGTGCCAGTAGTATAGTGGGCTCCAGTGGCATTCAGTACTTC. J is TRBJ2-4 and V is TRBV19, with D uncertain. The V end lost 1 base, the J end lost 9 bases, and 13 bases lay between the germline ends. This CDR3 region has 14 residues. Per germline, CDR1 LNHDA and CDR2 SQIVND (reference sequence).

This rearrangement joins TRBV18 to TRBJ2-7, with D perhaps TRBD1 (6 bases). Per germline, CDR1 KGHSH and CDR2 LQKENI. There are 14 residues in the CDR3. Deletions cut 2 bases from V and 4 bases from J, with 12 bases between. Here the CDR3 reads CASSPTGTLYEQYV. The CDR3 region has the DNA TGTGCCAGCTCACCAACAGGGACCCTTTACGAGCAGTACGTC.

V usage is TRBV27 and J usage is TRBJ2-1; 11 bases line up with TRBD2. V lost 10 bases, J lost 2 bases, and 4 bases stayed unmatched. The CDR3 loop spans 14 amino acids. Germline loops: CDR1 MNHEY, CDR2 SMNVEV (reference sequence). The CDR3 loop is CATRLAGTYNEQFF. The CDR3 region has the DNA TGTGCCACCCGACTAGCGGGAACCTACAATGAGCAGTTCTTC.

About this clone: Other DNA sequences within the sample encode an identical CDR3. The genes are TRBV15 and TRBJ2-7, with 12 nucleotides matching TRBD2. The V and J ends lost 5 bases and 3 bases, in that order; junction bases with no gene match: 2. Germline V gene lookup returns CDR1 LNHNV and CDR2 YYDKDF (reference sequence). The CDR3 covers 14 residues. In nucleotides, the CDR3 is TGTGCCACCAGCCCGACTAGCGGGGGCTACGAGCAGTACTTC. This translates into CATSPTSGGYEQYF.

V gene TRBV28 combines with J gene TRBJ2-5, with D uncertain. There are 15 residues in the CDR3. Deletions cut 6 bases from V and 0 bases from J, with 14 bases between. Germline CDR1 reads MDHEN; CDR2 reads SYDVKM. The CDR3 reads CASSSQTRYQETQYF. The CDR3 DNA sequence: TGTGCCAGCAGCTCGCAGACAAGATACCAAGAGACCCAGTACTTC.

The CDR3 coding sequence is TGTGCCAGCAGTTCGACAGGTGGGTCCTACGAGCAGTACTTC. Amino acids: CASSSTGGSYEQYF. The chain has TRBV7-2 and TRBJ2-5; tentatively, D is TRBD1 (6 bases). The end of the DNA fits TRBJ2-7 better, so the J call may be wrong. The CDR3 has 14 amino acids. Per germline, CDR1 SGHTA and CDR2 FQGNSA.

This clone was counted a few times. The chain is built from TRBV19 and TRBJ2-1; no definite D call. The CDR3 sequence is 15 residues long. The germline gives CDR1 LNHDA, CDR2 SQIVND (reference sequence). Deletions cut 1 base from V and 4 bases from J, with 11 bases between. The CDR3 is CASSIGQNLYNEQFF. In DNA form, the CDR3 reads TGTGCCAGTAGTATAGGGCAGAATTTGTACAATGAGCAGTTCTTC.

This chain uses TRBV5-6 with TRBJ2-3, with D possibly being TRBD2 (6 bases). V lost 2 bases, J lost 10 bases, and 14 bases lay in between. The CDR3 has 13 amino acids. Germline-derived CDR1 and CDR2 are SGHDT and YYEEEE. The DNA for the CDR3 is TGTGCCAGCAGCTTTAGTTTCTCGGGGGCGCAGTATTTT. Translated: CASSFSFSGAQYF.

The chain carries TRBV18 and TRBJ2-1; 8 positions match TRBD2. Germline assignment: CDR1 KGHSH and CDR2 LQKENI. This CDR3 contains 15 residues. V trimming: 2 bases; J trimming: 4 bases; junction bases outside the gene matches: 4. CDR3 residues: CASSPGREGYNEQFF. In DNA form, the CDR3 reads TGTGCCAGCTCACCAGGACGGGAGGGATACAATGAGCAGTTCTTC.

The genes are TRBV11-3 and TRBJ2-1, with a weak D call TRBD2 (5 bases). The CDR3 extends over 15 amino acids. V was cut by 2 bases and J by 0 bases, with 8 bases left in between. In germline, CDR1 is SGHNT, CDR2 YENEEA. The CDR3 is CASSLLGNSYNEQFF. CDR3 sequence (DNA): TGTGCCAGCAGCTTACTCGGGAACTCCTACAATGAGCAGTTCTTC.

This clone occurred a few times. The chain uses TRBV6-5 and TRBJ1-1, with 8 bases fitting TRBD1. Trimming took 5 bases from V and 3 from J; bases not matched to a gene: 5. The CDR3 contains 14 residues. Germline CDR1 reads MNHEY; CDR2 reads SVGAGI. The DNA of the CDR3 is TGTGCCAGCAGTAACAGGGGGGTGTACACTGAAGCTTTCTTT. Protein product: CASSNRGVYTEAFF.

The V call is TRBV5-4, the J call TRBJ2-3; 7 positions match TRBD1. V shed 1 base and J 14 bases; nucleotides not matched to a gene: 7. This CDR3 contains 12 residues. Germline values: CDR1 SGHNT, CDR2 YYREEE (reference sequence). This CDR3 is CASSLWDSSRYF. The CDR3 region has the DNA TGTGCCAGCAGCTTGTGGGACAGCTCTCGGTATTTT.

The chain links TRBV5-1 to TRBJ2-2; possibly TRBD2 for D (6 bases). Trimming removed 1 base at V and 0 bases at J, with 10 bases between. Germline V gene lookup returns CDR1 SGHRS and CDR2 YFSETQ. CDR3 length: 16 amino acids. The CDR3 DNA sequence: TGCGCCAGCAGCTTGCGGGCGGGATCGAACACCGGGGAGCTGTTTTTT. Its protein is CASSLRAGSNTGELFF.

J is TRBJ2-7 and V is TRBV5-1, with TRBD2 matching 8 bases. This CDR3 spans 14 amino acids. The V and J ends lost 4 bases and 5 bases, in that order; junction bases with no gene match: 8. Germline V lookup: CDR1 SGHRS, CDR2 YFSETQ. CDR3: CASSARAGADEQYV. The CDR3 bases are TGCGCCAGCAGCGCCAGAGCGGGAGCCGACGAGCAGTACGTC.

The CDR3 is CASSYRLAGTAGELFF. The CDR3 nucleotides read TGTGCCAGCAGTTATCGACTAGCGGGCACTGCCGGGGAGCTGTTTTTT. This chain links TRBV6-5 with TRBJ2-2; 10 bases fit TRBD2. V trimming: 3 bases; J trimming: 6 bases; junction bases outside the gene matches: 7. The CDR3 consists of 16 residues. Germline assignment: CDR1 MNHEY and CDR2 SVGAGI.

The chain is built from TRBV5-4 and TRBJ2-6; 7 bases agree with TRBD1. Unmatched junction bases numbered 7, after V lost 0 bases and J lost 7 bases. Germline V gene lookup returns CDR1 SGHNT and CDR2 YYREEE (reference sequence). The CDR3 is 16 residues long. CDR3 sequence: CASSLGQGVNANVLTF. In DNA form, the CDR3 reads TGTGCCAGCAGCTTGGGACAGGGTGTTAACGCCAACGTCCTGACTTTC.

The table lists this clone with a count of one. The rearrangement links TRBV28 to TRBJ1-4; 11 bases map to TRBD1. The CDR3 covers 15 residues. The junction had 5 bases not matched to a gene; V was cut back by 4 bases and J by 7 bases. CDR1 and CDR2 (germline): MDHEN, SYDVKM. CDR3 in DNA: TGTGCCAGCAGTTCTGGACAGGGGGCGGGTGAAAAACTGTTTTTT. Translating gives CASSSGQGAGEKLFF.

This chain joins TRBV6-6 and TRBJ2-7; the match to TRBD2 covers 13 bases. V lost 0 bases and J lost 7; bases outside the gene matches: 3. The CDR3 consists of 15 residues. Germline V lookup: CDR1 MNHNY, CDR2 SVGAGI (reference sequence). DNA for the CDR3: TGTGCCAGCAGTTACTCGACTAGCGGGGGGTTGGAGCAGTACTTC. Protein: CASSYSTSGGLEQYF.

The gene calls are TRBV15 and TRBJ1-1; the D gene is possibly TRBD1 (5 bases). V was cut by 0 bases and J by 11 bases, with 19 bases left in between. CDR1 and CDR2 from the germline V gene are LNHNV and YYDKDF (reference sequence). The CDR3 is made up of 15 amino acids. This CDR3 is CATSRDLGGVRGAFF. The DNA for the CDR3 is TGTGCCACCAGCAGAGATCTGGGAGGGGTTAGGGGCGCTTTCTTT.

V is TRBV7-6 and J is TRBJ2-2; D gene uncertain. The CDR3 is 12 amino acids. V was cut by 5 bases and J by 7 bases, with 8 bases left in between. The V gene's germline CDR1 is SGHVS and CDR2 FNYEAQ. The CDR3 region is CASSPQIGELFF. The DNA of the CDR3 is TGTGCCAGCAGCCCTCAGATCGGGGAGCTGTTTTTT.

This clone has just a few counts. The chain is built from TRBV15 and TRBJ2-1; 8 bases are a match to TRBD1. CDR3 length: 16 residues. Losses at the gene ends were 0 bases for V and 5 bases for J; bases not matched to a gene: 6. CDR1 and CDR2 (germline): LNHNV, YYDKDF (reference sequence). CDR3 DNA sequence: TGTGCCACCAGCAGAGATCGAAACAGGGGGGACAATGAGCAGTTCTTC. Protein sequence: CATSRDRNRGDNEQFF. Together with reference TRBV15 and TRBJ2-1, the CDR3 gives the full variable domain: DAMVIQNPRYQVTQFGKPVTLSCSQTLNHNVMYWYQQKSSQAPKLLFHYYDKDFNNEADTPDNFQSRRPNTSFCFLDIRSPGLGDTAMYLCATSRDRNRGDNEQFFGPGTRLTVL.

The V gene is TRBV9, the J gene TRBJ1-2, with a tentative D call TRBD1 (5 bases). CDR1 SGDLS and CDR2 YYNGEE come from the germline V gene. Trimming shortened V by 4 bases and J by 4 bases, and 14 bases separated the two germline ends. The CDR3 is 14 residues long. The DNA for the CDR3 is TGTGCCAGCAGCCCCCTCGGGGGACTCTATGGCTACACCTTC. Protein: CASSPLGGLYGYTF.